Listed below are T cell receptor beta chains from one sample, sequenced in a study of beta chain features in type 1 diabetes. The protocol was immunoSEQ multiplex PCR, while the TCRdb copy is restricted to in-frame clones and leaves out a portion. The table has about 930,000 clones, roughly 16% seen once. Sequencing was done on a sample of naive CD4+ T cells from blood. Every receptor here comes from a woman between 18 and 29 years old in good health. Both conserved end residues are trimmed from each CDR3. The order of the fields is V gene, CDR3 protein.

v_call: TRBV11-2
cdr3_aa: ASSLNRGQETQY

v_call: TRBV23-1
cdr3_aa: ASSQGLAGSGETQY

v_call: TRBV7-2
cdr3_aa: ASSPLLDSTGTEAF

v_call: TRBV18
cdr3_aa: ASSPAEGLNTEAF

v_call: TRBV28
cdr3_aa: ASRPHSSGRVRTGELF

v_call: TRBV19
cdr3_aa: ASSITAAGANVLT

v_call: TRBV28
cdr3_aa: ASSSLAQYNEQF

v_call: TRBV7-8
cdr3_aa: ASSPLPGTSGRQYEQY

v_call: TRBV5-1
cdr3_aa: ASSLSGYHEQY

v_call: TRBV30
cdr3_aa: AWSSKWFPARTQQETQY

v_call: TRBV15
cdr3_aa: ATSRVGNEQF

v_call: TRBV6-6
cdr3_aa: ASSYSGRTRA

v_call: TRBV19
cdr3_aa: AGSRQLNTGELF